The next 15 T cell receptor beta chains were all read from a single sample in a study of blood T cell repertoires in COVID-19. The method was immunoSEQ multiplex PCR; TCRdb's version includes in-frame clones alone and lacks a portion of them. The table lists about 160,000 clones, roughly 89% of them singletons. The sample taken for sequencing was peripheral blood. These receptors all come from a woman between 70 and 85 years old with COVID-19, enrolled during active disease.

V gene TRBV7-2 combines with J gene TRBJ2-3, with D hard to call. Trimming removed 1 base from V and 0 bases from J, with 5 bases in between. This CDR3 has 14 amino acids. CDR1 and CDR2 (germline): SGHTA, FQGNSA. The CDR3 region is CASSLGHSTDTQYF. The DNA for the CDR3 is TGTGCCAGCAGCTTAGGGCATAGCACAGATACGCAGTATTTT.

The chain uses TRBV7-2 and TRBJ1-1; D is possibly TRBD1 (6 bases). V was shortened by 1 base and J by 4 bases, with 7 bases between the two germline ends. Germline V CDR1 and CDR2: SGHTA, FQGNSA. The CDR3 runs to 13 residues. CDR3 coding DNA: TGTGCCAGCAGCTTAGACAGGGTCACTGAAGCTTTCTTT. This sequence encodes CASSLDRVTEAFF.

The chain joins TRBV7-9 to TRBJ1-4; possibly TRBD1 for D (5 bases). V lost 8 bases, J lost 4 bases, and 17 bases lay in between. CDR3 length: 15 amino acids. Looked up from germline, CDR1 is SEHNR and CDR2 is FQNEAQ (reference sequence). CDR3 sequence reads: CASGSATAGNEKLFF. CDR3 coding DNA: TGTGCCAGCGGATCGGCGACAGCGGGTAATGAAAAACTGTTTTTT.

This chain uses TRBV4-1 with TRBJ1-5, with a weak D call TRBD1 (6 bases). CDR1 is MGHRA, CDR2 YSYEKL, per germline. The length of the CDR3 is 15 residues. Trimming cost V 5 bases and J 5 bases, with 16 bases left between them. The CDR3 nucleotides read TGCGCCAGCAGCGAAACAGGGTTTTTAGATCAGCCCCAGCATTTT. As protein: CASSETGFLDQPQHF.

The genes are TRBV6-5 and TRBJ1-1; 7 positions match TRBD1. The CDR3 runs 13 residues. Germline loops: CDR1 MNHEY, CDR2 SVGAGI. V shed 7 bases and J 4 bases; nucleotides not matched to a gene: 6. The CDR3 spells CASNPTGPTEAFF. In nucleotides, the CDR3 is TGTGCCAGCAACCCGACAGGGCCCACTGAAGCTTTCTTT.

This chain joins TRBV10-1 and TRBJ2-7; 11 nucleotides align to TRBD1. This CDR3 has 14 amino acids. Germline V gene lookup returns CDR1 WNHNN and CDR2 SYGVQD (reference sequence). The V and J ends lost 6 bases and 5 bases, in that order; junction bases with no gene match: 6. The CDR3 reads CASSGTGGRNEQYF. The CDR3 nucleotides read TGCGCCAGCAGCGGGACAGGGGGAAGGAACGAGCAGTACTTC.

The table lists this clone with a count of one. V and J are TRBV7-9 and TRBJ1-2; 10 bases line up with TRBD1. V trimming: 4 bases; J trimming: 3 bases; junction bases outside the gene matches: 5. Germline-derived CDR1 and CDR2 are SEHNR and FQNEAQ (reference sequence). The CDR3 spans 15 residues. This chain's CDR3 is CASSSPGQGYYGYTF. The CDR3 DNA reads as TGTGCCAGCAGCTCTCCGGGACAGGGGTACTATGGCTACACCTTC. Using reference TRBV7-9 and TRBJ1-2 for the parts outside the CDR3, the full variable domain is DTGVSQNPRHKITKRGQNVTFRCDPISEHNRLYWYRQTLGQGPEFLTYFQNEAQLEKSRLLSDRFSAERPKGSFSTLEIQRTEQGDSAMYLCASSSPGQGYYGYTFGSGTRLTVV.

The chain joins TRBV18 to TRBJ1-5, with a possible D match to TRBD1 (5 bases). V lost 6 bases to trimming and J lost 1 base, with 13 bases between them. CDR1 and CDR2 (germline): KGHSH, LQKENI. The CDR3 runs to 15 residues. The chain's CDR3 is CASSRDGLSNQPQHF. In DNA form, the CDR3 reads TGTGCCAGCTCGCGGGACGGGCTAAGCAATCAGCCCCAGCATTTT.

The chain combines TRBV5-1 with TRBJ2-6; 10 bases fit TRBD1. CDR1 is SGHRS, CDR2 YFSETQ, per germline. CDR3 length: 18 amino acids. The J segment lost 2 bases and the V segment lost 0 bases, leaving 5 bases of the junction unmatched. CDR3 in DNA: TGCGCCAGCAGCTTGGCCGTAGGACAGGGGGCTGGGGCCAACGTCCTGACTTTC. It codes for CASSLAVGQGAGANVLTF.

V usage is TRBV4-2 and J usage is TRBJ1-4; the D gene is possibly TRBD1 (5 bases). Looked up from germline, CDR1 is LGHNA and CDR2 is YNFKEQ. The ends were cut back, 3 bases at V and 2 bases at J, with 16 bases in the middle. This CDR3 has 17 residues. The CDR3 here is CASSHDGGDDTNEKLFF. CDR3 sequence (DNA): TGTGCCAGCAGCCACGACGGGGGTGATGATACTAATGAAAAACTGTTTTTT.

This clone was found once. The chain uses TRBV28 and TRBJ2-6; D perhaps matches TRBD2 (5 bases). CDR3 length: 18 residues. The ends were cut back, 6 bases at V and 0 bases at J, with 18 bases in the middle. Germline V lookup: CDR1 MDHEN, CDR2 SYDVKM. The CDR3 DNA sequence: TGTGCCAGCAGATATGCCCCCGGACTGGCCTCTGGGGCCAACGTCCTGACTTTC. This encodes CASRYAPGLASGANVLTF. Based on the CDR3 plus reference TRBV28 and TRBJ2-6, the full variable domain is DVKVTQSSRYLVKRTGEKVFLECVQDMDHENMFWYRQDPGLGLRLIYFSYDVKMKEKGDIPEGYSVSREKKERFSLILESASTNQTSMYLCASRYAPGLASGANVLTFGAGSRLTVL.

This chain connects TRBV30 to TRBJ2-1; D gene uncertain. With 4 bases removed from V and 0 bases from J, the gap between germline ends came to 7 bases. CDR3 length: 13 amino acids. CDR1 is GTSNPN, CDR2 SVGIG, per germline (reference sequence). CDR3 DNA: TGTGCCTGGAACCCGAGCTCCTACAATGAGCAGTTCTTC. Its protein product is CAWNPSSYNEQFF.

This clone was detected only once. This chain uses TRBV12-3 or TRBV12-4 with TRBJ2-1, with D perhaps matching TRBD2 (5 bases). This CDR3 comprises 13 residues. Trimming took off 3 bases at V and 9 bases at J, with 12 bases between the two ends. CDR3 region: CASSLLDYGEQFF. For the CDR3, the DNA is TGTGCCAGCAGTTTGCTTGACTACGGTGAGCAGTTCTTC.

The chain is built from TRBV28 and TRBJ1-2, with 10 bases identical to TRBD1. The germline CDR1 and CDR2 sequences are MDHEN and SYDVKM. V lost 3 bases, J lost 7 bases, and 8 bases stayed unmatched. The CDR3 consists of 15 residues. In nucleotides, the CDR3 is TGTGCCAGCAGTTTGACGGACAGGGGGTCTCGTGGCTACACCTTC. Encoded protein: CASSLTDRGSRGYTF.

The CDR3 here is CASTPSWGGTEAFF. In DNA, the CDR3 is TGTGCCAGCACCCCCTCCTGGGGAGGAACTGAAGCTTTCTTT. The rearrangement links TRBV25-1 to TRBJ1-1; no reliable D call. CDR1 and CDR2 from the germline V gene are MGHDK and SYGVNS. V was trimmed by 7 bases and J by 5 bases, leaving 17 bases between them. CDR3 length equals 14 residues.